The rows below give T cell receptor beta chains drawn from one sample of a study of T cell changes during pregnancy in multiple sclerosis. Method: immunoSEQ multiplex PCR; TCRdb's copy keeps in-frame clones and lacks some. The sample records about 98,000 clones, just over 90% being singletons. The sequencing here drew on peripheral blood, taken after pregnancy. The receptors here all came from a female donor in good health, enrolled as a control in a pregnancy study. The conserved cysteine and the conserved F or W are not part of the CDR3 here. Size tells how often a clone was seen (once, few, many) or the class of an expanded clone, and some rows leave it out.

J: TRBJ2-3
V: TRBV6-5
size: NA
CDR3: ASRLGGTDTQY

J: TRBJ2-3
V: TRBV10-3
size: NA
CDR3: AISGLAGAADTQY

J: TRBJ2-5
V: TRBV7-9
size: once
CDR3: ASNPDGGGVETQY

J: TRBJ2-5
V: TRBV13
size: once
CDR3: ASSSLAGEETQY

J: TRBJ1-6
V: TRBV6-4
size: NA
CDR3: ASSSGTADNSPLH

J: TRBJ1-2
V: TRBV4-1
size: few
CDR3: ASSYQGSDYGYT

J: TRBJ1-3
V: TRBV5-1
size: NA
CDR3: ASSSQTGVPGNTIY

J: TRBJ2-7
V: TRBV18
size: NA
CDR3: ASSPPGLADSYEQY

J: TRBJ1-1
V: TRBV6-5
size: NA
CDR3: ASSQDREVKTEAF

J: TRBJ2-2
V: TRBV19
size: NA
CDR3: ASTESPAVAGAQANTGELF

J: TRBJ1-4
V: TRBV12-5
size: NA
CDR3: ASGVRTGAREKLF

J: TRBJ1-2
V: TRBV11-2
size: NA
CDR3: ASSLTTYGYT

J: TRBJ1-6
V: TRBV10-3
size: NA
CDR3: AISEEAGGYSPLH

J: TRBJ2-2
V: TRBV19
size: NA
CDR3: ASSISSTNTGELF